This T cell receptor (beta chain) was retrieved from a study of T cell responses to AZD1222 COVID-19 vaccine. Note on this clone: The antigen is not known.

Assay used: immunoSEQ multiplex PCR; TCRdb lists only in-frame clones, some missing. This repertoire shows around 85,000 clones, just over 85% found once; its top ten account for 6.3%. Per germline, CDR1 GTSNPN and CDR2 SVGIG (reference sequence). The CDR3 extends over 13 amino acids. The germline V and J ends were trimmed by 8 bases and 2 bases, with 10 bases remaining between them. The study's findings and limits: Clonal diversity was possibly underestimated, and white British individuals and females predominated among donors. CD4 TCRs associated with vaccination spanned spike, dominating at 160-218 and 743-854. Only after the peak T cell response were repertoires sampled.

Sequencing used peripheral blood, obtained on day 0 of AZD1222 vaccination. This sequence joins TRBV30 and TRBJ2-6; D gene uncertain. This TCR came from an adult in good health. CDR3 nucleotide sequence: TGTGCCCTCCGGGTTACTGGGGCCAACGTCCTGACTTTC. The encoded protein is CALRVTGANVLTF.